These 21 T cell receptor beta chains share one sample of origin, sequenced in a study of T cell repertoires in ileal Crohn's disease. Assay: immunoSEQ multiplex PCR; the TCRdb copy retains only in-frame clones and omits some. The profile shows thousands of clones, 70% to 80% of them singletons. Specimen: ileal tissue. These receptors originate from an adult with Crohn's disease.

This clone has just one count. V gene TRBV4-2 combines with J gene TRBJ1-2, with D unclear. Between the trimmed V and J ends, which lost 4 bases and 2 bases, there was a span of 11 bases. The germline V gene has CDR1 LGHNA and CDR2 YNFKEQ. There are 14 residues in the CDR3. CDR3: CASSPRGVNYGYTF. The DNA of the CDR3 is TGTGCCAGCAGCCCCAGAGGAGTCAACTATGGCTACACCTTC.

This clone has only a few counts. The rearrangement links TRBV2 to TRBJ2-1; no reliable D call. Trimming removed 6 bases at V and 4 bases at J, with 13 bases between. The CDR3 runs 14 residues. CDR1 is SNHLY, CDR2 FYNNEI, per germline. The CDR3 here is CASSDTTVYNEQFF. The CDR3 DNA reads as TGTGCCAGCAGCGACACCACAGTTTACAATGAGCAGTTCTTC.

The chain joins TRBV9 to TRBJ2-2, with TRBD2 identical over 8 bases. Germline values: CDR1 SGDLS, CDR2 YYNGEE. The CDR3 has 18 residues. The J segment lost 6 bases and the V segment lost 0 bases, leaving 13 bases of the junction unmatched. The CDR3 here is CASSVEASGRRGAGELFF. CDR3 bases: TGTGCCAGCAGCGTAGAGGCCAGCGGGAGACGAGGCGCCGGGGAGCTGTTTTTT.

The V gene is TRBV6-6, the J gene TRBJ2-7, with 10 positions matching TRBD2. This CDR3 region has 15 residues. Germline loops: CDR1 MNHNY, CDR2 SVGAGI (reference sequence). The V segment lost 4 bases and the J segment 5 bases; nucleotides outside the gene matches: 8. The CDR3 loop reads CASSLELAGYHEQYF. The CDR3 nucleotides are TGTGCCAGCAGTTTAGAACTAGCGGGATACCACGAGCAGTACTTC.

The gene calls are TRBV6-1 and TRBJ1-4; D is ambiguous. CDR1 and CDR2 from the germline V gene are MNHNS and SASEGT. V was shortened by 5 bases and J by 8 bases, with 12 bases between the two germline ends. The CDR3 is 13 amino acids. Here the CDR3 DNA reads TGTGCCAGCAGTCAGTCTGAGGTGGAAAAACTGTTTTTT. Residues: CASSQSEVEKLFF.

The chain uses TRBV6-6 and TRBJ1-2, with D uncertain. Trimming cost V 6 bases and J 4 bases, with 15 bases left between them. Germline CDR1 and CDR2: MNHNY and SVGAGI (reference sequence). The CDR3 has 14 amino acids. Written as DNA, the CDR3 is TGTGCCAGCAGCCCCTCAGGTACAGTCTATGGCTACACCTTC. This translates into CASSPSGTVYGYTF.

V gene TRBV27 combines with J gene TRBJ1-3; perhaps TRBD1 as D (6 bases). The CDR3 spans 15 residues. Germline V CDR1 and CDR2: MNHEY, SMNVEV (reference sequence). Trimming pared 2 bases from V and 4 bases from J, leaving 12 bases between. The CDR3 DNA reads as TGTGCCAGCAGTTTAGGCAGGGGTCGGGGAAACACCATATATTTT. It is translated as CASSLGRGRGNTIYF.

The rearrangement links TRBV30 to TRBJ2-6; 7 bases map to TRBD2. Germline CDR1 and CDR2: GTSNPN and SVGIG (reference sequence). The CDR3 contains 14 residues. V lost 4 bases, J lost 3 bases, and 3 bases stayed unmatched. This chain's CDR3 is CAWTAGDGANVLTF. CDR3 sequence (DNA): TGTGCCTGGACTGCGGGAGATGGGGCCAACGTCCTGACTTTC.

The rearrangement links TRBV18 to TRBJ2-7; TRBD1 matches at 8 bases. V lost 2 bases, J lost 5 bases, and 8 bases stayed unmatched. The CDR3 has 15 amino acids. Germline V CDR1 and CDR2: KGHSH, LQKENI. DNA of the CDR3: TGTGCCAGCTCACCAGTTACAGGGGGAGGCGACGAGCAGTACTTC. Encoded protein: CASSPVTGGGDEQYF.

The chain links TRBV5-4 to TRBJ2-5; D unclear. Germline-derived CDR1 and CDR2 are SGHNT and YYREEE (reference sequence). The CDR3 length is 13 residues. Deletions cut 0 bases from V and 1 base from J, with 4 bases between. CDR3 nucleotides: TGTGCCAGCAGCTTGGTACTCCAAGAGACCCAGTACTTC. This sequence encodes CASSLVLQETQYF.

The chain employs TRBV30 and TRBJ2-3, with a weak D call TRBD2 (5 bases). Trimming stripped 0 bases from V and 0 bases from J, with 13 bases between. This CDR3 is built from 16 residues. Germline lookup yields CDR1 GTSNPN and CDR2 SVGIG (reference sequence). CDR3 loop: CAWSVIQRTSTDTQYF. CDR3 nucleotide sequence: TGTGCCTGGAGTGTTATCCAGCGGACTAGCACAGATACGCAGTATTTT.

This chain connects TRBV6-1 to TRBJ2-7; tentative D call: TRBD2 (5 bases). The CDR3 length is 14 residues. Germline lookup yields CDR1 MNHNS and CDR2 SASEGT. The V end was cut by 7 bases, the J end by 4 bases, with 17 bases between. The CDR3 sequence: CASMDFMVPYEQYF. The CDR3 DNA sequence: TGTGCCAGCATGGACTTTATGGTTCCTTACGAGCAGTACTTC.

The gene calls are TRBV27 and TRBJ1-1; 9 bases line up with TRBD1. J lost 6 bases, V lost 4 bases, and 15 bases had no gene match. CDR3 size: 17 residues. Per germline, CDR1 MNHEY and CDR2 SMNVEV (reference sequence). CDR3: CASSSTFRTGGDAEAFF. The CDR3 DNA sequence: TGTGCCAGCAGTTCCACTTTCAGAACAGGGGGCGATGCTGAAGCTTTCTTT.

The CDR3 protein is CASREGGYEQYF. The CDR3 coding sequence is TGTGCCAGCCGTGAGGGAGGCTACGAGCAGTACTTC. The V and J genes are TRBV28 and TRBJ2-7; a possible D gene is TRBD2 (6 bases). The CDR3 spans 12 residues. V lost 8 bases and J 3 bases, leaving 11 bases between the germline ends. CDR1 is MDHEN, CDR2 SYDVKM, per germline.

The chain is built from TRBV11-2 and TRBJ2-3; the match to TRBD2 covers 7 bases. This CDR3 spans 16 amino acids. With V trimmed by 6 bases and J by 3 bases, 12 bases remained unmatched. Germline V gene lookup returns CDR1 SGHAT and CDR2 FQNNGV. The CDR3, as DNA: TGTGCCAGCAGTCCTTCCTGGGCGGGGGAGACAGATACGCAGTATTTT. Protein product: CASSPSWAGETDTQYF.

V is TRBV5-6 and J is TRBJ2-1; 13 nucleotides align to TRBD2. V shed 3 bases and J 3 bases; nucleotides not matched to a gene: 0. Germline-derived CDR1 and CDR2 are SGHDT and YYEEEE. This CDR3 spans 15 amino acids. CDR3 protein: CASSWTSGGYNEQFF. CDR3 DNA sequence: TGTGCCAGCAGCTGGACTAGCGGGGGCTACAATGAGCAGTTCTTC.

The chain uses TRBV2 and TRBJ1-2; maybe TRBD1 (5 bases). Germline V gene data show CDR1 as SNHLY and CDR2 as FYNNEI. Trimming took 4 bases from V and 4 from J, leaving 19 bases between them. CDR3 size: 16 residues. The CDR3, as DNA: TGTGCCAGCAGTGCCATCTCGAACAGGTCGCCCTATGGCTACACCTTC. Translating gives CASSAISNRSPYGYTF.

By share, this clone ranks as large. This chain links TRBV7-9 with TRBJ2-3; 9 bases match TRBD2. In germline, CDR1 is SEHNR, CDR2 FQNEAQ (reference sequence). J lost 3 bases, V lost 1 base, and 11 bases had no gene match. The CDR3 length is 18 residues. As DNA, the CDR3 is TGTGCCAGCAGCTTAGTAGCGGGAGTTATTAAGGGAACAGATACGCAGTATTTT. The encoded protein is CASSLVAGVIKGTDTQYF. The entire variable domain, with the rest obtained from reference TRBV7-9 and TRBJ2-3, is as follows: DTGVSQNPRHKITKRGQNVTFRCDPISEHNRLYWYRQTLGQGPEFLTYFQNEAQLEKSRLLSDRFSAERPKGSFSTLEIQRTEQGDSAMYLCASSLVAGVIKGTDTQYFGPGTRLTVL.

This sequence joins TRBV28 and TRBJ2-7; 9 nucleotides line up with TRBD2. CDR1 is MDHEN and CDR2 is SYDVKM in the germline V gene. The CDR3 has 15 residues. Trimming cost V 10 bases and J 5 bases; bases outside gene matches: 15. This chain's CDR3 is CAIQSFAGGMNEQYF. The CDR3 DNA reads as TGTGCCATCCAATCCTTTGCGGGAGGGATGAACGAGCAGTACTTC.

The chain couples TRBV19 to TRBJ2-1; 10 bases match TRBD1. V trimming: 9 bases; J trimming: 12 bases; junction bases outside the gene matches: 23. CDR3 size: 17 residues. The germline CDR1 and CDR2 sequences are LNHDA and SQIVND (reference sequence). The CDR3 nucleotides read TGTGCCAGCAACTCCGCGGGACAGGGGACCTCTAGAAGAGTGCAGTTCTTC. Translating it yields CASNSAGQGTSRRVQFF.

The CDR3 protein is CAWSVRGALAGELFF. CDR3 DNA: TGTGCCTGGAGTGTAAGAGGAGCTCTGGCCGGGGAGCTGTTTTTT. This sequence joins TRBV30 and TRBJ2-2; D is unresolved. The CDR3 extends over 15 amino acids. CDR1 is GTSNPN, CDR2 SVGIG, per germline (reference sequence). V was trimmed by 0 bases and J by 6 bases, leaving 14 bases between them.